Listed here are 30 T cell receptor beta chains from one sample, sequenced in a study of blood T cell repertoires in COVID-19. Clones were read by immunoSEQ multiplex PCR, and TCRdb kept only the in-frame ones, dropping some. The table lists about 180,000 clones, nearly 80% of them singletons. The sequencing sample was made of peripheral blood. The receptors were gathered from a woman in her sixties or seventies with acute or convalescent COVID-19.

This clone occurred a few times. This chain uses TRBV6-5 with TRBJ1-5; no clear D gene. Germline CDR1 is MNHEY and CDR2 is SVGAGI. The V and J ends lost 5 bases and 2 bases respectively, with 13 bases between them. This CDR3 comprises 15 residues. CDR3 DNA: TGTGCCAGCAGTCCCTCTAGTTGGGGCAATCAGCCCCAGCATTTT. It is translated as CASSPSSWGNQPQHF.

The rearrangement links TRBV18 to TRBJ2-1, with D perhaps TRBD2 (6 bases). The length of the CDR3 is 13 residues. Germline V gene data show CDR1 as KGHSH and CDR2 as LQKENI. V lost 4 bases and J lost 8, with 12 bases in between. CDR3 loop: CASSRDGGDEQFF. The DNA of the CDR3 is TGTGCCAGCTCACGCGACGGGGGAGATGAGCAGTTCTTC.

The gene calls are TRBV30 and TRBJ1-5; perhaps TRBD1 as D (6 bases). The CDR3 loop spans 13 amino acids. V shed 3 bases and J shed 7 bases, with 13 bases lying between them. Germline V gene sequence: CDR1 GTSNPN, CDR2 SVGIG (reference sequence). DNA of the CDR3: TGTGCCTGGAGCACCAAGGGGGACCAGCCCCAGCATTTT. Encoded protein: CAWSTKGDQPQHF.

V is TRBV6-5 and J is TRBJ1-5; D might be TRBD1 (5 bases). V lost 5 bases and J lost 5, with 13 bases in between. The CDR3 has 14 residues. CDR1 is MNHEY, CDR2 SVGAGI, per germline. The DNA for the CDR3 is TGTGCCAGCAGTCTAGACGGGACTTATCAGCCCCAGCATTTT. The encoded protein is CASSLDGTYQPQHF.

The V and J genes are TRBV18 and TRBJ2-7; 10 nucleotides agree with TRBD1. In germline, CDR1 is KGHSH, CDR2 LQKENI. The CDR3 contains 18 residues. With 5 bases clipped from V and 1 base from J, the junction kept 14 bases outside the gene matches. The DNA of the CDR3 is TGTGCCAGCTCAAGTAGAAACGCCGGGACAGGGGAGTCCTACGAGCAGTACTTC. Amino acid sequence: CASSSRNAGTGESYEQYF.

The CDR3 protein is CASIFGTGIYGYTF. The CDR3 DNA reads as TGTGCCAGCATTTTCGGGACAGGGATCTATGGCTACACCTTC. J is TRBJ1-2 and V is TRBV6-5, with 9 bases identical to TRBD1. V trimming: 7 bases; J trimming: 4 bases; junction bases outside the gene matches: 7. From germline, CDR1 is MNHEY and CDR2 SVGAGI. The CDR3 spans 14 residues.

The chain recombines TRBV6-5 with TRBJ2-2; 7 bases match TRBD2. With 9 bases clipped from V and 1 base from J, the junction kept 5 bases outside the gene matches. This CDR3 has 14 amino acids. The germline V gene encodes CDR1 MNHEY and CDR2 SVGAGI. The CDR3 nucleotides are TGTGCCAGTTCCAGCGGGGTGAACACCGGGGAGCTGTTTTTT. Its translation: CASSSGVNTGELFF.

The chain joins TRBV5-1 to TRBJ1-1; 9 nucleotides line up with TRBD1. Germline CDR1 and CDR2: SGHRS and YFSETQ. V dropped 3 bases and J dropped 4; count of bases not matched to a gene: 7. This CDR3 spans 15 amino acids. In DNA form, the CDR3 reads TGCGCCAGCAGCTCACAGGGGGCGCGATCCACTGAAGCTTTCTTT. Encoded protein: CASSSQGARSTEAFF.

This clone has more than one count but fewer than ten. Relative to the germline gene, one junction end is altered; a read error may explain this. The V call is TRBV12-3 or TRBV12-4, the J call TRBJ2-2; 7 bases agree with TRBD2. This CDR3 region has 13 residues. CDR3 DNA: TGTGCCAGCGATTCCGTCGGAAGCGGGGAGCCGTTTTTT. Amino acid sequence: CASDSVGSGEPFF.

This chain joins TRBV6-1 and TRBJ2-7; D is perhaps TRBD1 (6 bases). Germline V gene data show CDR1 as MNHNS and CDR2 as SASEGT. V was trimmed by 1 base and J by 0 bases, leaving 13 bases between them. This CDR3 has 16 amino acids. In nucleotides, the CDR3 is TGTGCCAGCAGTGAAGGGGCAGGGGCCAACTCCTACGAGCAGTACTTC. Encoded protein: CASSEGAGANSYEQYF.

This chain uses TRBV2 with TRBJ1-3, with a tentative D call TRBD1 (5 bases). V was shortened by 2 bases and J by 2 bases, with 10 bases between the two germline ends. From germline, CDR1 is SNHLY and CDR2 FYNNEI. This CDR3 has 15 residues. CDR3 region: CASSERQNPGNTIYF. The CDR3 nucleotides are TGTGCCAGCAGTGAAAGACAGAATCCTGGAAACACCATATATTTT.

The gene calls are TRBV5-1 and TRBJ1-4; D gene unclear. Trimming removed 1 base at V and 4 bases at J, with 8 bases between. CDR1 SGHRS and CDR2 YFSETQ come from the germline V gene. This CDR3 region has 14 residues. The CDR3 here is CASSLSGRNEKLFF. CDR3 DNA: TGCGCCAGCAGCTTGTCAGGTCGTAATGAAAAACTGTTTTTT.

V is TRBV9 and J is TRBJ2-7, with 10 bases fitting TRBD2. V lost 2 bases to trimming and J lost 3 bases; unmatched junction nucleotides: 5. Germline CDR1 reads SGDLS; CDR2 reads YYNGEE. This CDR3 contains 15 residues. The CDR3 sequence is CASSVQAGGLYEQYF. The CDR3 region has the DNA TGTGCCAGCAGCGTTCAAGCGGGAGGGCTCTACGAGCAGTACTTC.

The gene calls are TRBV15 and TRBJ2-5; 7 bases agree with TRBD1. V was clipped by 5 bases and J by 2 bases; unmatched bases: 5. In germline, CDR1 is LNHNV, CDR2 YYDKDF (reference sequence). The CDR3 is made up of 14 amino acids. CDR3 nucleotides: TGTGCCACCAGCGGGGGACAGAAGCAAGAGACCCAGTACTTC. This gives the protein CATSGGQKQETQYF.

The chain uses TRBV7-3 and TRBJ2-2; TRBD1 agrees at 10 bases. With V trimmed by 6 bases and J by 3 bases, 4 bases remained unmatched. The CDR3 consists of 15 residues. Germline assignment: CDR1 SGHTA and CDR2 FQGTGA. CDR3 amino acids: CASSWTGGDTGELFF. The CDR3 DNA reads TGTGCCAGCAGTTGGACAGGGGGAGACACCGGGGAGCTGTTTTTT.

A remark on this clone: This same CDR3 is encoded by further DNA sequences in the sample. The chain is built from TRBV10-3 and TRBJ1-1, with unresolved D. Trimming pared 0 bases from V and 1 base from J, leaving 9 bases between. The CDR3 loop spans 15 amino acids. Germline V lookup: CDR1 ENHRY, CDR2 SYGVKD. CDR3: CAISESNGRNTEAFF. In DNA form, the CDR3 reads TGTGCCATCAGTGAGTCGAACGGGAGGAACACTGAAGCTTTCTTT.

CDR3 nucleotides: TGTGCCAGCAAAGGGGACCCAGGGGGTCACGAAAAACTGTTTTTT. Its protein product is CASKGDPGGHEKLFF. The chain combines TRBV28 with TRBJ1-4, with 7 bases aligning to TRBD1. This CDR3 has 15 amino acids. Germline lookup yields CDR1 MDHEN and CDR2 SYDVKM. The J segment lost 8 bases and the V segment lost 7 bases, leaving 13 bases of the junction unmatched.

This clone has a single count. This chain uses TRBV6-5 with TRBJ2-2; tentatively, D is TRBD1 (5 bases). Trimming took 10 bases from V and 3 from J, leaving 12 bases between them. The CDR3 has 13 amino acids. CDR1 is MNHEY, CDR2 SVGAGI, per germline. In DNA form, the CDR3 reads TGTGCCACCCTCAGGGATTACACCGGGGAGCTGTTTTTT. It codes for CATLRDYTGELFF.

The CDR3 is CASSPDMEFNEKLFF. In DNA, the CDR3 is TGTGCCAGCTCACCGGACATGGAGTTTAATGAAAAACTGTTTTTT. The chain is built from TRBV18 and TRBJ1-4; maybe TRBD1 (5 bases). V dropped 3 bases and J dropped 4 bases, with 12 bases sitting between them. The CDR3 contains 15 residues. Germline V gives CDR1 KGHSH, CDR2 LQKENI.

Worth noting for this clone: Distinct nucleotide sequences in the sample also encode this CDR3. In nucleotides, the CDR3 is TGTGCCAGTAGTATATCTGCAGGGAGGGAGACTGAAGCTTTCTTT. The encoded protein is CASSISAGRETEAFF. The chain has TRBV19 and TRBJ1-1; tentative D call: TRBD1 (5 bases). This CDR3 has 15 residues. CDR1 and CDR2 (germline): LNHDA, SQIVND (reference sequence). V was cut by 2 bases and J by 5 bases, with 15 bases left in between.

This clone turned up a few times. Here the CDR3 reads CASSRQDNTGELFF. The CDR3 bases are TGTGCCAGCTCCCGACAGGACAACACCGGGGAGCTGTTTTTT. The chain links TRBV11-2 to TRBJ2-2, with D possibly matching TRBD1 (6 bases). The germline CDR1 and CDR2 sequences are SGHAT and FQNNGV. The CDR3 contains 14 residues. With 8 bases removed from V and 2 bases from J, the gap between germline ends came to 12 bases.

This chain's CDR3 is CASSLAGAGVGDTQYF. DNA of the CDR3: TGCGCCAGCAGCTTGGCCGGGGCGGGAGTGGGAGATACGCAGTATTTT. V usage is TRBV5-1 and J usage is TRBJ2-3, with 7 bases fitting TRBD2. Germline V gives CDR1 SGHRS, CDR2 YFSETQ. This CDR3 is 16 amino acids long. V shed 0 bases and J 5 bases; nucleotides not matched to a gene: 9.

The chain joins TRBV5-6 to TRBJ2-7, with 9 nucleotides matching TRBD2. Germline CDR1 SGHDT, CDR2 YYEEEE. There are 14 residues in the CDR3. The V gene end was trimmed by 7 bases and the J gene end by 3 bases; junction bases not matched to a gene: 8. CDR3 bases: TGTGCCAGCGCGCGCGGGAGGGTAGGCTACGAGCAGTACTTC. Translating gives CASARGRVGYEQYF.

The rearrangement joins TRBV7-6 to TRBJ2-1; possible D gene TRBD2, 5 bases. CDR3 length: 16 residues. Trimming shortened V by 5 bases and J by 7 bases, and 21 bases separated the two germline ends. CDR1 and CDR2 (germline): SGHVS, FNYEAQ. CDR3 coding DNA: TGTGCCAGCAGCCCGGACCCTAGCACCGGTCGGAATGAGCAGTTCTTC. Translating it yields CASSPDPSTGRNEQFF.

V and J are TRBV6-6 and TRBJ1-1; 7 bases line up with TRBD1. Germline lookup yields CDR1 MNHNY and CDR2 SVGAGI (reference sequence). Unmatched junction bases numbered 5, after V lost 6 bases and J lost 1 base. The CDR3 runs to 14 residues. CDR3 nucleotides: TGTGCCAGCAGCTCGGGACAGACGAACACTGAAGCTTTCTTT. Encoded protein: CASSSGQTNTEAFF.

CDR3 amino acids: CASSPSAAGELFF. CDR3 nucleotide sequence: TGTGCCAGCTCTCCTAGCGCGGCCGGGGAGCTGTTTTTT. This rearrangement joins TRBV3-1 (or the pseudogene TRBV3-2) to TRBJ2-2, with D perhaps matching TRBD2 (6 bases). The CDR3 runs 13 residues. The germline V gene has CDR1 LGHDT and CDR2 YNNKEL (reference sequence). V was trimmed by 8 bases and J by 6 bases, leaving 13 bases between them.

V usage is TRBV2 and J usage is TRBJ2-2, with 7 bases lining up with TRBD1. Germline CDR1 reads SNHLY; CDR2 reads FYNNEI. With 6 bases clipped from V and 6 bases from J, the junction kept 13 bases outside the gene matches. The CDR3 consists of 16 residues. CDR3 in DNA: TGTGCCAGCAGCATCTCCGGGACAGCTCGTCCCGGGGAGCTGTTTTTT. Protein product: CASSISGTARPGELFF.

This clone has a handful of counts. V is TRBV30 and J is TRBJ2-2; 9 bases fit TRBD1. Looked up from germline, CDR1 is GTSNPN and CDR2 is SVGIG (reference sequence). The ends lost 5 bases at V and 5 bases at J; junction bases unmatched: 9. The CDR3 has 15 amino acids. The CDR3: CAWETGGGGTGELFF. CDR3 coding DNA: TGTGCCTGGGAAACAGGGGGCGGAGGGACCGGGGAGCTGTTTTTT.

The chain recombines TRBV6-2 or TRBV6-3 with TRBJ1-1; D perhaps matches TRBD1 (6 bases). The germline V and J ends were trimmed by 2 bases and 4 bases, with 14 bases remaining between them. The CDR3 totals 15 residues. The germline CDR1 and CDR2 sequences are MNHEY and SVGEGT. The CDR3 protein is CASSYGAGVITEAFF. The CDR3 bases are TGTGCCAGCAGTTACGGGGCAGGGGTGATCACTGAAGCTTTCTTT.

In nucleotides, the CDR3 is TGTGCCAGTATAACCCAAACAGGGTCAGAGTACTTC. Translating gives CASITQTGSEYF. The J gene is TRBJ2-7, the V gene TRBV19, with D perhaps matching TRBD1 (6 bases). The CDR3 is 12 amino acids. The germline CDR1 and CDR2 sequences are LNHDA and SQIVND (reference sequence). V lost 7 bases to trimming and J lost 11 bases, with 18 bases between them.